The next 21 T cell receptor beta chains were all read from a single sample in a study of blood T cell repertoires in COVID-19. Assay: immunoSEQ multiplex PCR; the TCRdb copy retains only in-frame clones and omits some. The repertoire holds 200,000 to 250,000 clones, about nine tenths seen once, with around 2% in the top ten. Source material: PBMCs or T cells enriched from blood (not recorded which). Source of these receptors: a woman younger than 30 who had recovered from COVID-19.

V and J are TRBV9 and TRBJ1-6, with TRBD1 identical over 10 bases. The trim removed 5 bases at V and 7 bases at J, leaving 9 bases unmatched. In germline, CDR1 is SGDLS, CDR2 YYNGEE. CDR3 size: 16 residues. This CDR3 is CASSIGTGDMNSPLHF. The CDR3 bases are TGTGCCAGCAGTATAGGGACAGGGGACATGAATTCACCCCTCCACTTT. The full variable domain, its missing parts supplied by reference TRBV9 and TRBJ1-6, is DSGVTQTPKHLITATGQRVTLRCSPRSGDLSVYWYQQSLDQGLQFLIQYYNGEERAKGNILERFSAQQFPDLHSELNLSSLELGDSALYFCASSIGTGDMNSPLHFGNGTRLTVT.

The rearrangement joins TRBV19 to TRBJ2-2; TRBD2 matches at 10 bases. Germline trimming cut 8 bases from V and 5 bases from J; bases unmatched to any gene: 5. CDR3 length: 14 amino acids. CDR1 is LNHDA and CDR2 is SQIVND in the germline V gene (reference sequence). As DNA, the CDR3 is TGTGCCAGTCTAGCGGGAGTTCGGACCGGGGAGCTGTTTTTT. It yields the protein CASLAGVRTGELFF.

The rearrangement joins TRBV28 to TRBJ1-1; 8 bases align to TRBD1. V dropped 5 bases and J dropped 11; count of bases not matched to a gene: 13. The germline gives CDR1 MDHEN, CDR2 SYDVKM. The CDR3 contains 14 residues. CDR3 DNA: TGTGCCAGCAGTCTCAGGACAGGGAGGAGTGAGGCTTTCTTT. This encodes CASSLRTGRSEAFF.

V is TRBV5-1 and J is TRBJ2-3, with D possibly TRBD2 on 5 matching bases. This CDR3 has 13 residues. Germline CDR1 SGHRS, CDR2 YFSETQ. Trimming removed 5 bases at V and 1 base at J, with 8 bases between. The CDR3 DNA is TGCGCCAGCAGTGACGGGGGCACAGATACGCAGTATTTT. Protein product: CASSDGGTDTQYF.

The chain joins TRBV29-1 to TRBJ2-2; 7 nucleotides agree with TRBD2. With 6 bases clipped from V and 0 bases from J, the junction kept 4 bases outside the gene matches. The CDR3 length is 14 residues. Looked up from germline, CDR1 is SQVTM and CDR2 is ANQGSEA. The CDR3 DNA follows: TGCAGCGTGAAGGGAGGGGCGAACACCGGGGAGCTGTTTTTT. Encoded protein: CSVKGGANTGELFF.

This chain uses TRBV6-1 with TRBJ2-2; TRBD1 agrees at 10 bases. The germline gives CDR1 MNHNS, CDR2 SASEGT. The V gene end was trimmed by 4 bases and the J gene end by 6 bases; junction bases not matched to a gene: 8. CDR3 length: 16 amino acids. CDR3 nucleotide sequence: TGTGCCAGCAGTGTATCCGGGACAGGGGCCTCCGGGGAGCTGTTTTTT. Its protein is CASSVSGTGASGELFF.

J is TRBJ2-3 and V is TRBV11-1; 9 bases fit TRBD2. Losses at the gene ends were 7 bases for V and 3 bases for J; bases not matched to a gene: 5. The CDR3 is made up of 14 amino acids. Germline V CDR1 and CDR2: SGHAT, FQDESV (reference sequence). The CDR3 DNA is TGTGCCAGCACCAGGAGCGGGAGGACAGATACGCAGTATTTT. Residues: CASTRSGRTDTQYF. The full variable domain, with the rest looked up from reference TRBV11-1 and TRBJ2-3, is EAEVAQSPRYKITEKSQAVAFWCDPISGHATLYWYRQILGQGPELLVQFQDESVVDDSQLPKDRFSAERLKGVDSTLKIQPAELGDSAMYLCASTRSGRTDTQYFGPGTRLTVL.

The chain employs TRBV2 and TRBJ1-2; D ambiguous. The germline CDR1 and CDR2 sequences are SNHLY and FYNNEI. This CDR3 is built from 13 residues. The V and J ends lost 6 bases and 0 bases respectively, with 8 bases between them. CDR3 residues: CASSQKANYGYTF. CDR3 coding DNA: TGTGCCAGCAGCCAGAAAGCTAACTATGGCTACACCTTC.

With respect to this clone: The sample carries other DNA sequences with the same CDR3. The rearrangement links TRBV12-3 or TRBV12-4 to TRBJ1-2; 8 bases fit TRBD1. The junction had 5 bases not matched to a gene; V was cut back by 3 bases and J by 8 bases. The CDR3 has 13 residues. The CDR3 here is CASSFDRGYGYTF. CDR3 in DNA: TGTGCCAGCAGTTTTGACAGGGGATACGGCTACACCTTC.

The chain employs TRBV19 and TRBJ1-4; 8 bases match TRBD1. The CDR3 extends over 14 amino acids. With V trimmed by 5 bases and J by 7 bases, 6 bases remained unmatched. In germline, CDR1 is LNHDA, CDR2 SQIVND (reference sequence). The CDR3 DNA reads TGTGCCAGTAGTGGGACAGGTGGTGGTGAAAAACTGTTTTTT. Translated, it gives CASSGTGGGEKLFF.

V gene TRBV2 combines with J gene TRBJ2-7; 7 bases are a match to TRBD1. The CDR3 is 14 residues long. V dropped 5 bases and J dropped 0; count of bases not matched to a gene: 4. CDR1 SNHLY and CDR2 FYNNEI come from the germline V gene. CDR3 region: CASSRDRVSYEQYF. The CDR3 bases are TGTGCCAGCAGTCGGGACAGAGTCTCCTACGAGCAGTACTTC.

V and J are TRBV7-9 and TRBJ1-4, with a tentative D call TRBD1 (6 bases). In germline, CDR1 is SEHNR, CDR2 FQNEAQ (reference sequence). The CDR3 covers 14 residues. V lost 5 bases to trimming and J lost 4 bases, with 11 bases between them. In DNA form, the CDR3 reads TGTGCCAGCAGCATCCGGGACAATAATGAAAAACTGTTTTTT. This translates into CASSIRDNNEKLFF.

As for this clone: The junction does not match germline at one end; this may be a read error. The CDR3 DNA reads TGTGCTACCAGTGATGCAGTTGGCTACACCTTC. Translated, it gives CATSDAVGYTF. V gene TRBV24-1 combines with J gene TRBJ1-2; no clear D gene. CDR3 length: 11 residues. Germline V gene lookup returns CDR1 KGHDR and CDR2 SFDVKD.

This clone was seen just once. This chain links TRBV19 with TRBJ1-3; TRBD1 aligns across 8 bases. This CDR3 has 14 residues. V lost 3 bases and J lost 3; bases outside the gene matches: 1. Germline-derived CDR1 and CDR2 are LNHDA and SQIVND (reference sequence). The CDR3 loop is CASSMGTGGNTIYF. The CDR3 DNA reads as TGTGCCAGTAGTATGGGGACAGGTGGAAACACCATATATTTT.

This clone was seen once. This rearrangement joins TRBV11-3 to TRBJ1-3; D is possibly TRBD1 (5 bases). With 2 bases removed from V and 0 bases from J, the gap between germline ends came to 14 bases. The CDR3 is made up of 17 amino acids. The germline CDR1 and CDR2 sequences are SGHNT and YENEEA. CDR3 protein: CASSLLGHSYSGNTIYF. The CDR3 coding sequence is TGTGCCAGCAGCTTACTTGGACACTCGTACTCTGGAAACACCATATATTTT.

The rearrangement joins TRBV2 to TRBJ1-5, with D possibly TRBD1 on 6 matching bases. Germline CDR1 and CDR2: SNHLY and FYNNEI. With 5 bases removed from V and 6 bases from J, the gap between germline ends came to 14 bases. This CDR3 is built from 14 residues. The CDR3 nucleotides are TGTGCCAGCAGTTCTCAGGGGTTGGGTCAGCCCCAGCATTTT. This gives the protein CASSSQGLGQPQHF.

The chain has TRBV9 and TRBJ1-5; 7 nucleotides align to TRBD1. The CDR3 contains 15 residues. After removal of 2 bases from V and 3 bases from J, the junction contained 5 bases not matched to a gene. CDR1 is SGDLS and CDR2 is YYNGEE in the germline V gene. CDR3 bases: TGTGCCAGCAGCGTTGCAGGGGGGATCAATCAGCCCCAGCATTTT. It specifies CASSVAGGINQPQHF.

J is TRBJ2-7 and V is TRBV28; the D gene is possibly TRBD2 (6 bases). The CDR3 is made up of 16 amino acids. Germline loops: CDR1 MDHEN, CDR2 SYDVKM. Deletions cut 6 bases from V and 0 bases from J, with 18 bases between. CDR3 sequence reads: CASRPPGTLTSYEQYF. The DNA of the CDR3 is TGTGCCAGCAGGCCTCCCGGGACTCTAACCTCCTACGAGCAGTACTTC.

V is TRBV7-2 and J is TRBJ1-4; D might be TRBD1 (6 bases). Trimming removed 0 bases from V and 12 bases from J, with 17 bases in between. This CDR3 is built from 15 residues. Germline CDR1 is SGHTA and CDR2 is FQGNSA. The CDR3 sequence: CASSLADSTIGQLFF. DNA of the CDR3: TGTGCCAGCAGCTTAGCGGACAGCACAATTGGGCAACTGTTTTTT.

The chain carries TRBV3-1 (or the pseudogene TRBV3-2) and TRBJ2-4; the match to TRBD2 covers 11 bases. The CDR3 loop spans 16 amino acids. V shed 2 bases and J 0 bases; nucleotides not matched to a gene: 0. From germline, CDR1 is LGHDT and CDR2 YNNKEL (reference sequence). CDR3 in DNA: TGTGCCAGCAGCCAACTAGCGGGGGGAGCCAAAAACATTCAGTACTTC. Its protein product is CASSQLAGGAKNIQYF.

This CDR3 reads CASSLAAGGGFGNTIYF. The CDR3, as DNA: TGTGCCAGCAGCTTAGCCGCAGGGGGAGGATTTGGAAACACCATATATTTT. V usage is TRBV7-9 and J usage is TRBJ1-3, with TRBD1 matching over 7 bases. The trim removed 0 bases at V and 3 bases at J, leaving 8 bases unmatched. The germline gives CDR1 SEHNR, CDR2 FQNEAQ (reference sequence). CDR3 size: 17 residues. The full variable domain, in which reference TRBV7-9 and TRBJ1-3 provide the parts outside the CDR3, is DTGVSQNPRHKITKRGQNVTFRCDPISEHNRLYWYRQTLGQGPEFLTYFQNEAQLEKSRLLSDRFSAERPKGSFSTLEIQRTEQGDSAMYLCASSLAAGGGFGNTIYFGEGSWLTVV.